These 18 T cell receptor beta chains share one sample of origin, sequenced in a study of blood T cell repertoires in COVID-19. Only in-frame clones appear in the TCRdb table, and some are missing; sequencing was by immunoSEQ multiplex PCR. The sample carries 45,000 to 65,000 clones, around nine tenths recorded once. The sample comprised peripheral blood. Receptors originate from a man aged 45-65 years with active COVID-19.

The chain carries TRBV5-6 and TRBJ1-2; weak D call: TRBD1 (6 bases). The germline V gene has CDR1 SGHDT and CDR2 YYEEEE. The V and J ends lost 0 bases and 3 bases respectively, with 12 bases between them. This CDR3 is built from 15 residues. Here the CDR3 DNA reads TGTGCCAGCAGCTTGGTGGTGGGGGCCGACTATGGCTACACCTTC. Its translation: CASSLVVGADYGYTF. The whole variable domain, filled in from reference TRBV5-6 and TRBJ1-2, reads DAGVTQSPTHLIKTRGQQVTLRCSPKSGHDTVSWYQQALGQGPQFIFQYYEEEERQRGNFPDRFSGHQFPNYSSELNVNALLLGDSALYLCASSLVVGADYGYTFGSGTRLTVV.

This clone was observed a single time. The chain combines TRBV27 with TRBJ1-3, with D uncertain. The CDR3 loop spans 13 amino acids. V lost 6 bases, J lost 0 bases, and 6 bases lay in between. From germline, CDR1 is MNHEY and CDR2 SMNVEV (reference sequence). The CDR3 is CASRQHSGNTIYF. The DNA for the CDR3 is TGTGCCAGCAGACAGCACTCTGGAAACACCATATATTTT.

This clone appeared once. This chain uses TRBV29-1 with TRBJ1-2; D gene ambiguous. The germline V gene encodes CDR1 SQVTM and CDR2 ANQGSEA. The CDR3 is made up of 11 amino acids. V lost 5 bases, J lost 6 bases, and 10 bases lay in between. In DNA, the CDR3 is TGCAGCGTTTCCAGAAATGATGGCTACACCTTC. The encoded protein is CSVSRNDGYTF.

This clone has a single count. The V gene is TRBV11-2, the J gene TRBJ2-4, with 11 bases fitting TRBD2. J gave up 0 bases and V 4 bases, and 11 bases lay outside the gene matches. The CDR3 loop spans 19 amino acids. CDR1 SGHAT and CDR2 FQNNGV come from the germline V gene. The CDR3 sequence: CASSSGLAGGEVAKNIQYF. As DNA, the CDR3 is TGTGCCAGCAGCTCCGGACTAGCGGGTGGGGAGGTAGCCAAAAACATTCAGTACTTC.

The CDR3 spells CASSLGHTGELFF. The CDR3 DNA is TGTGCCAGCAGCTTAGGGCACACCGGGGAGCTGTTTTTT. The chain combines TRBV11-1 with TRBJ2-2; D remains ambiguous. CDR3 length equals 13 residues. The V gene's germline CDR1 is SGHAT and CDR2 FQDESV (reference sequence). V gave up 1 base and J gave up 3 bases, with 3 bases separating them.

This clone appeared once. This chain links TRBV28 with TRBJ2-7; 11 bases are shared with TRBD2. This CDR3 comprises 15 residues. Germline V gene sequence: CDR1 MDHEN, CDR2 SYDVKM. The V segment lost 7 bases and the J segment 3 bases; nucleotides outside the gene matches: 8. CDR3 protein: CASIPSGLAVYEQYF. CDR3 nucleotide sequence: TGTGCCAGCATTCCCTCGGGACTAGCGGTCTACGAGCAGTACTTC.

The chain is built from TRBV19 and TRBJ1-1; possible D gene TRBD1, 5 bases. V was shortened by 6 bases and J by 1 base, with 15 bases between the two germline ends. This CDR3 contains 15 residues. Looked up from germline, CDR1 is LNHDA and CDR2 is SQIVND (reference sequence). The CDR3 sequence: CASSGRRDANTEAFF. CDR3 DNA: TGTGCCAGTAGCGGACGGAGGGACGCGAACACTGAAGCTTTCTTT.

The CDR3 loop is CASSPGSAGSSYNEQFF. As DNA, the CDR3 is TGTGCCAGCTCACCTGGGTCGGCGGGGAGCTCCTACAATGAGCAGTTCTTC. The V call is TRBV18, the J call TRBJ2-1; a weak D match, TRBD2 (6 bases). Germline CDR1 and CDR2: KGHSH and LQKENI. The CDR3 sequence is 17 residues long. V was shortened by 3 bases and J by 0 bases, with 15 bases between the two germline ends.

The gene calls are TRBV2 and TRBJ2-1; TRBD2 is a possible D gene (6 bases). The CDR3 contains 12 residues. Germline CDR1 is SNHLY and CDR2 is FYNNEI. Trimming took off 5 bases at V and 7 bases at J, with 9 bases between the two ends. The CDR3 nucleotides are TGTGCCAGCAGTCTGACTAGTAATGAGCAGTTCTTC. Encoded protein: CASSLTSNEQFF.

The gene calls are TRBV11-2 and TRBJ1-2, with D uncertain. Germline values: CDR1 SGHAT, CDR2 FQNNGV. CDR3 length: 15 residues. V was trimmed by 7 bases and J by 0 bases, leaving 15 bases between them. Written as DNA, the CDR3 is TGTGCCAGCACCCCATCGACCACAGCTAACTATGGCTACACCTTC. Translated, it gives CASTPSTTANYGYTF.

The chain's CDR3 is CASSQGGGNQHF. CDR3 coding DNA: TGTGCCAGCAGTCAAGGTGGGGGGAACCAGCATTTT. The chain links TRBV11-2 to TRBJ1-5, with TRBD1 as a possible D gene (5 bases). V gave up 6 bases and J gave up 12 bases, with 15 bases separating them. The germline V gene encodes CDR1 SGHAT and CDR2 FQNNGV. The CDR3 is 12 amino acids.

V usage is TRBV19 and J usage is TRBJ2-7, with a possible D match to TRBD2 (6 bases). The CDR3 length is 15 residues. Germline V lookup: CDR1 LNHDA, CDR2 SQIVND (reference sequence). Trimming left V 3 bases short and J 2 bases short, with 14 bases between. As DNA, the CDR3 is TGTGCCAGTAGTATTTCCCCGGGGGAGACCTACGAGCAGTACTTC. Translated: CASSISPGETYEQYF.

The chain has TRBV6-5 and TRBJ2-5; D gene uncertain. From germline, CDR1 is MNHEY and CDR2 SVGAGI. This CDR3 region has 12 residues. Deletions cut 4 bases from V and 5 bases from J, with 8 bases between. The chain's CDR3 is CASSSRRETQYF. The DNA for the CDR3 is TGTGCCAGCAGTTCTCGGCGGGAGACCCAGTACTTC.

The CDR3 spells CASKISGTGELFF. The CDR3 bases are TGTGCCAGTAAAATCTCGGGCACCGGGGAGCTGTTTTTT. V usage is TRBV19 and J usage is TRBJ2-2, with D uncertain. This CDR3 has 13 residues. The germline CDR1 and CDR2 sequences are LNHDA and SQIVND (reference sequence). Trimming left V 7 bases short and J 4 bases short, with 10 bases between. Complete variable domain (other parts from reference TRBV19 and TRBJ2-2): DGGITQSPKYLFRKEGQNVTLSCEQNLNHDAMYWYRQDPGQGLRLIYYSQIVNDFQKGDIAEGYSVSREKKESFPLTVTSAQKNPTAFYLCASKISGTGELFFGEGSRLTVL.

The chain recombines TRBV5-4 with TRBJ2-5, with 10 positions matching TRBD1. The CDR3 runs 15 residues. CDR1 and CDR2 from the germline V gene are SGHNT and YYREEE (reference sequence). Germline trimming cut 3 bases from V and 6 bases from J; bases unmatched to any gene: 8. The CDR3 here is CASSSTGQGGQTQYF. The CDR3 region has the DNA TGTGCCAGCAGCTCGACCGGACAGGGGGGTCAGACCCAGTACTTC.

This chain links TRBV7-9 with TRBJ2-7; the D gene is possibly TRBD2 (5 bases). The CDR3 sequence is 13 residues long. Germline CDR1 SEHNR, CDR2 FQNEAQ (reference sequence). Trimming stripped 7 bases from V and 4 bases from J, with 14 bases between. Here the CDR3 reads CASNGLFSYEQYF. In nucleotides, the CDR3 is TGTGCCAGCAACGGACTTTTCTCGTACGAGCAGTACTTC.

The CDR3 is CASSVSGSAENEQFF. The CDR3 bases are TGTGCCAGCAGCGTAAGCGGGAGTGCGGAGAATGAGCAGTTCTTC. V is TRBV7-3 and J is TRBJ2-1; TRBD2 matches at 8 bases. V lost 5 bases and J lost 7; bases outside the gene matches: 10. CDR3 size: 15 residues. CDR1 and CDR2 (germline): SGHTA, FQGTGA.

The chain joins TRBV28 to TRBJ1-2; TRBD1 matches 7 bases. CDR1 is MDHEN and CDR2 is SYDVKM in the germline V gene. V lost 5 bases to trimming and J lost 4 bases; unmatched junction nucleotides: 7. The CDR3 runs 14 residues. The CDR3 loop reads CASSLSDRVYGYTF. The CDR3 DNA is TGTGCCAGCAGTCTATCTGACAGGGTCTATGGCTACACCTTC.